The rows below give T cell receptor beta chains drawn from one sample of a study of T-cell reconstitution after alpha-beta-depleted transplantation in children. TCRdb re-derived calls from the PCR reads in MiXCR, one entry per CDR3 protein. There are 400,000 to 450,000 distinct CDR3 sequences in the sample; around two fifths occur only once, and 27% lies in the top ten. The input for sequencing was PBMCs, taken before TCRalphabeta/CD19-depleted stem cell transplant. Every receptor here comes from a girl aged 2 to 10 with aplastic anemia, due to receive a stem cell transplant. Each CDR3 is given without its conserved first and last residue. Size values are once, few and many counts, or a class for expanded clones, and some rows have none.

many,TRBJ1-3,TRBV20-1,SASPPSSGNTIY
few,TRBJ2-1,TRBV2,ASSVAGTSGSLNEQF
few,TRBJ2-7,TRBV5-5,ASSLSRESYYEQY
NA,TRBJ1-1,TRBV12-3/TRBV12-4,ASRRDSMNTEAF
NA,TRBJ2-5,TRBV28,ASSLLRWGGGGEEETQY
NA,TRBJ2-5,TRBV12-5,ASGSGLGLQETQY
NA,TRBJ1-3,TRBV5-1,ASSLAGTVGNTIY
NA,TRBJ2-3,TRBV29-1,SLDREGDTQY
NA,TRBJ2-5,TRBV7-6,ASSLPDWAETQY
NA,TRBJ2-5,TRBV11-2,ASSLEGTSGRAGETQY
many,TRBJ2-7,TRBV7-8,ASSSHSYEQY
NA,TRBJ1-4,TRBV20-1,SARDATGSGTNEKLF
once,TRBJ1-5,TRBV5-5,ASSWTGRRQPQH
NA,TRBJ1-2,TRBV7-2,ASSPRDRGFYGYT
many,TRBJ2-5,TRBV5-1,ASSGAGTPQETQY
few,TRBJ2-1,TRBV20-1,SAPTGGTYNEQF
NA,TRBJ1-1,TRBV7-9,ASSLRGGRDTEAF
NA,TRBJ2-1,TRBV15,ATSLMLAGDNEQF
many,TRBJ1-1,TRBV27,ASSLMGEGTEAF
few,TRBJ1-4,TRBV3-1,ASSQVSLGKLF
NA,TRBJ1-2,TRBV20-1,SASNGRVDGYT
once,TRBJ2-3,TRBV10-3,AISEPGFAGGPDTQY
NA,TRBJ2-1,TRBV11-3,ASSPGQGTDNEQF
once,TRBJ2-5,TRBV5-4,ASSTTPGGQETQY
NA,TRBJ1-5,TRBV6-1,ASWTGGSGNQPQH
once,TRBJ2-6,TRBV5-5,ASSLVGRAGANVLT
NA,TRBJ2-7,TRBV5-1,ASSWGISYEQY
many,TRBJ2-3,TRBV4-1,ASSQFREITDTQY
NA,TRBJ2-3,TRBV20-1,SASGVRDTQY
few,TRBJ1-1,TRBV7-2,ASSRGYGTMNTEAF
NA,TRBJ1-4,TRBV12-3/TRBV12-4,ASNSGAGGSEKLF
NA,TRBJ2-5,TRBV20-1,SASLGETQY
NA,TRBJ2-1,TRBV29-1,SVGGTVTCNEQF
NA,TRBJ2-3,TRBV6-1,ASSTGVTDTQY
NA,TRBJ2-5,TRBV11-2,ASSRSGGETQY
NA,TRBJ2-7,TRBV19,ASSIAAGVRRYEQY
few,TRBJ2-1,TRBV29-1,SVVGGLAGAHSYNEQF
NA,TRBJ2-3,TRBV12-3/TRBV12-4,ASSLGHQADTQY
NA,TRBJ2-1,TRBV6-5,ASSYDRQGSYNEQF
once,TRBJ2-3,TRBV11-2,ASSLPLTPSAQY
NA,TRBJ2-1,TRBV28,ASLGGGAKSEQF
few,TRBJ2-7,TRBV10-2,ASSEPARRGYEQY
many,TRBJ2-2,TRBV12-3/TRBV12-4,ASSFMAGRTGELF
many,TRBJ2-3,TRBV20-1,SARLAGVTTDTQY
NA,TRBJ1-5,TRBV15,ATSIFGEEQPQH